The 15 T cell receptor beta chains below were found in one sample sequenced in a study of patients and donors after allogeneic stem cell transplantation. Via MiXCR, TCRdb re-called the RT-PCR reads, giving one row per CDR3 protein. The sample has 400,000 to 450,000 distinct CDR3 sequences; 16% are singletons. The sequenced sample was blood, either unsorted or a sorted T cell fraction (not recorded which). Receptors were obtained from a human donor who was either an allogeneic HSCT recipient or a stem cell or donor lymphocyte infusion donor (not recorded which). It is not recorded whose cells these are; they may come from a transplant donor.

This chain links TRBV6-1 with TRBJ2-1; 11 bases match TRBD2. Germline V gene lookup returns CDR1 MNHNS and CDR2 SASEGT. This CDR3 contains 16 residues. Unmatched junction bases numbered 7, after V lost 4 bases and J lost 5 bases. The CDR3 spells CASSVYGTSGNNEQFF. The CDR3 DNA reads TGTGCCAGCAGTGTGTACGGGACTAGCGGAAACAATGAGCAGTTCTTC.

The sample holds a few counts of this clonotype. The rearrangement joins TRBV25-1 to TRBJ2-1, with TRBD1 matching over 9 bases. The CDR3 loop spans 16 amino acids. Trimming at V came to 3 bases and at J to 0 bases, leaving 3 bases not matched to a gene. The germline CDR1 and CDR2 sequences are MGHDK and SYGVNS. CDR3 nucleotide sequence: TGTGCCAGCAGTGAGGACAGGGGTTCCTCCTACAATGAGCAGTTCTTC. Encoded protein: CASSEDRGSSYNEQFF.

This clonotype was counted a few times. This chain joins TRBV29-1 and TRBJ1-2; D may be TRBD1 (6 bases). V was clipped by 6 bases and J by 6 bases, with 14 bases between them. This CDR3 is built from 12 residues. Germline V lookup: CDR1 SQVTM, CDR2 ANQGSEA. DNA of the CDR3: TGCAGCGTGGGGCTTTGGACAGATGGCTACACCTTC. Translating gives CSVGLWTDGYTF.

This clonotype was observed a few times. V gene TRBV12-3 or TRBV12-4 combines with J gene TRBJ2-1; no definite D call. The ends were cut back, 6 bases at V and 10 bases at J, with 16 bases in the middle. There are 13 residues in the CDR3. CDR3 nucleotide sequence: TGTGCCAGCAGGGGTGGACCCCCCAACGAGCAGTTCTTC. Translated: CASRGGPPNEQFF.

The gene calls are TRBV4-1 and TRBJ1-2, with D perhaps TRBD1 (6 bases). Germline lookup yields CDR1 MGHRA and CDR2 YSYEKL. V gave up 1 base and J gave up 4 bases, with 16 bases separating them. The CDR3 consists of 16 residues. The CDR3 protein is CASSQAWTVKGYGYTF. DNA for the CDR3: TGCGCCAGCAGCCAAGCCTGGACAGTTAAGGGCTATGGCTACACCTTC.

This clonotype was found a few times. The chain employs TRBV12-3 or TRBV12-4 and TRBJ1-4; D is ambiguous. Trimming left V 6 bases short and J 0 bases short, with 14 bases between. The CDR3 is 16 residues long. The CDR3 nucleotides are TGTGCCAGCAGCCGAAGGACCAAAGCAACTAATGAAAAACTGTTTTTT. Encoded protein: CASSRRTKATNEKLFF.

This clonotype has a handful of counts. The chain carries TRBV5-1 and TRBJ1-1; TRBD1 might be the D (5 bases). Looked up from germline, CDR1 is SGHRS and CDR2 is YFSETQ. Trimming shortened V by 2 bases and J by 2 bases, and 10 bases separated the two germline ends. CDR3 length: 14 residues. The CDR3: CASSFYQGNTEAFF. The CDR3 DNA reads TGCGCCAGCAGCTTTTACCAGGGAAACACTGAAGCTTTCTTT.

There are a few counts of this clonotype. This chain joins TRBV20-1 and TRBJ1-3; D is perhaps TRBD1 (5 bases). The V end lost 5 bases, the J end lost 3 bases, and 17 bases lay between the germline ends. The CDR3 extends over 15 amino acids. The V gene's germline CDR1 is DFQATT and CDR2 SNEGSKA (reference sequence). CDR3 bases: TGCAGTGCTCGACCGACGGGACCGGGTGGAAACACCATATATTTT. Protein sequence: CSARPTGPGGNTIYF.

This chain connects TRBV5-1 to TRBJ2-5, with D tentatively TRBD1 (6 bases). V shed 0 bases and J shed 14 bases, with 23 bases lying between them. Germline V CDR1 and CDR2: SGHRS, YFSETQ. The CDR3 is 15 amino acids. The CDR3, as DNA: TGCGCCAGCAGCTTGGTGTCGGGGACAACTTCTGGGCTCTACTTC. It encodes CASSLVSGTTSGLYF.

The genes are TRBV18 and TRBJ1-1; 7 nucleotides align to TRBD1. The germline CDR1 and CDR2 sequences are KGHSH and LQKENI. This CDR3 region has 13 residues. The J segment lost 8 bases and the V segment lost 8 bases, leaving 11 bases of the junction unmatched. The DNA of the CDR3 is TGTGCCAGCCCAGAACCGGGACAGACCGAAGCTTTCTTT. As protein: CASPEPGQTEAFF. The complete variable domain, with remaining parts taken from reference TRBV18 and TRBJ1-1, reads NAGVMQNPRHLVRRRGQEARLRCSPMKGHSHVYWYRQLPEEGLKFMVYLQKENIIDESGMPKERFSAEFPKEGPSILRIQQVVRGDSAAYFCASPEPGQTEAFFGQGTRLTVV.

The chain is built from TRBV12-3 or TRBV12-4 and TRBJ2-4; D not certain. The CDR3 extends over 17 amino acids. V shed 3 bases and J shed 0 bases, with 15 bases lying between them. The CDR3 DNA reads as TGTGCCAGCAGTTTCGGTGTGGGGTCCCTAGCCAAAAACATTCAGTACTTC. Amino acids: CASSFGVGSLAKNIQYF.

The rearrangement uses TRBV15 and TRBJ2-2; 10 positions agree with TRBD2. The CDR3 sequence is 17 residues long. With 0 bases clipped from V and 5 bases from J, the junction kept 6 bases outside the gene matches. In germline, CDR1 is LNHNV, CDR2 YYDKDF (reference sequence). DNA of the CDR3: TGTGCCACCAGCAGAGATCTCAGCGGGGGGGCGACCGGGGAGCTGTTTTTT. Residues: CATSRDLSGGATGELFF.

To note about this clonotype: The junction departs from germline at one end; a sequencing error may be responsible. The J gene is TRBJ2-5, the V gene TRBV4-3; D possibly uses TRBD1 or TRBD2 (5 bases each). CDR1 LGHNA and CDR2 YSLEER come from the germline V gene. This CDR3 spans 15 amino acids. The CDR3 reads CASSQAGTVQETQYF. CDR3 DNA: TGCGCCAGCAGTCAAGCCGGGACCGTCCAAGAGACCCAGTACTTC.

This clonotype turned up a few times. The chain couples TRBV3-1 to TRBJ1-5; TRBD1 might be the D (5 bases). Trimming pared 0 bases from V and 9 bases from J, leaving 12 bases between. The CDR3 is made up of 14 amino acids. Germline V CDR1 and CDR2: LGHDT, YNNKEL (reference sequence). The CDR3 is CASSQDPGNRPQHF. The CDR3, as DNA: TGTGCCAGCAGCCAAGATCCAGGGAACCGGCCCCAGCATTTT.

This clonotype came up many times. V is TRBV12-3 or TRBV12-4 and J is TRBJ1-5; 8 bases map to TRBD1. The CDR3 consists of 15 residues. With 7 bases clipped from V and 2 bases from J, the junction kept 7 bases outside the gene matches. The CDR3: CASKAGGGGNQPQHF. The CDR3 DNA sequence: TGTGCCAGCAAGGCAGGGGGCGGGGGCAATCAGCCCCAGCATTTT.